Shown below are 11 T cell receptor beta chains from a single sample sequenced in a study of T cell responses to AZD1222 COVID-19 vaccine. The data were produced by immunoSEQ multiplex PCR, yet TCRdb's version contains in-frame clones alone and is incomplete. This sample yields approximately 120,000 clones, of which roughly 93% are seen a single time; around 0.91% belongs to the top ten. The material was peripheral blood, obtained on day 0 of AZD1222 vaccination. The receptors shown here come from an adult in good health.

The J gene is TRBJ1-2, the V gene TRBV6-5; possible D gene TRBD1, 5 bases. The V gene lost 0 bases and the J gene lost 2 bases, with 10 bases spanning the gap. The length of the CDR3 is 15 residues. Germline V gene sequence: CDR1 MNHEY, CDR2 SVGAGI. CDR3 DNA sequence: TGTGCCAGCAGTTACTCGATTGGGGGAAACTATGGCTACACCTTC. This translates into CASSYSIGGNYGYTF.

This clone was seen just once. The chain carries TRBV7-6 and TRBJ2-7, with D perhaps TRBD1 (6 bases). This CDR3 has 15 residues. The germline V gene encodes CDR1 SGHVS and CDR2 FNYEAQ. The ends were cut back, 4 bases at V and 2 bases at J, with 15 bases in the middle. CDR3 in DNA: TGTGCCAGCAGCTCCGGTGTAGGACAGACCTACGAGCAGTACTTC. Protein product: CASSSGVGQTYEQYF.

The V gene is TRBV5-3, the J gene TRBJ2-7, with TRBD2 matching over 14 bases. TRBV5-3 is an ORF for which the function is uncertain. The length of the CDR3 is 14 residues. After removal of 4 bases from V and 9 bases from J, the junction contained 6 bases not matched to a gene. CDR3 coding DNA: TGTGCCAGAAGCGAGGGGACTAGCGGGGGACTGCAGTACTTC. Residues: CARSEGTSGGLQYF.

CDR3 protein: CASSVRDGAAYNSPLHF. The CDR3 DNA reads TGTGCCAGCAGCGTACGAGATGGTGCCGCTTATAATTCACCCCTCCACTTT. The chain employs TRBV9 and TRBJ1-6; D call uncertain. Looked up from germline, CDR1 is SGDLS and CDR2 is YYNGEE. Trimming took 1 base from V and 4 from J, leaving 15 bases between them. CDR3 length: 17 amino acids.

This chain connects TRBV5-5 to TRBJ1-4, with 10 bases aligning to TRBD1. V trimming: 4 bases; J trimming: 7 bases; junction bases outside the gene matches: 4. The CDR3 has 14 residues. Germline V lookup: CDR1 SGHKS, CDR2 YYEKEE (reference sequence). CDR3 sequence (DNA): TGTGCCAGCAGCCCGGGACAGGGGCGTGAAAAACTGTTTTTT. It yields the protein CASSPGQGREKLFF.

This clone was seen a handful of times. V and J are TRBV18 and TRBJ2-7; the D gene is possibly TRBD2 (5 bases). Germline lookup yields CDR1 KGHSH and CDR2 LQKENI. CDR3 size: 14 residues. V gave up 3 bases and J gave up 2 bases, with 11 bases separating them. CDR3 sequence (DNA): TGTGCCAGCTCACCCGCTCGGGATACCTACGAGCAGTACTTC. Its translation: CASSPARDTYEQYF.

Written as DNA, the CDR3 is TGTGCCAGCAGCTTTCGACAGGGTAAATGGAACACTGAAGCTTTCTTT. It codes for CASSFRQGKWNTEAFF. The chain couples TRBV3-1 (or the pseudogene TRBV3-2) to TRBJ1-1; 7 nucleotides align to TRBD1. This CDR3 region has 16 residues. The V and J ends lost 5 bases and 1 base, in that order; junction bases with no gene match: 10. Germline V lookup: CDR1 LGHDT, CDR2 YNNKEL (reference sequence).

In this sample, this clone turned up once. This chain links TRBV14 with TRBJ1-2, with 9 bases aligning to TRBD1. The CDR3 contains 13 residues. V lost 4 bases, J lost 7 bases, and 4 bases stayed unmatched. Per germline, CDR1 SGHDN and CDR2 FVKESK. The CDR3 region is CASSLGTGTGYTF. The CDR3 coding sequence is TGTGCCAGCAGCCTCGGGACAGGGACTGGCTACACCTTC.

The chain joins TRBV27 to TRBJ1-4, with 10 bases matching TRBD1. The J segment lost 5 bases and the V segment lost 5 bases, leaving 5 bases of the junction unmatched. The germline CDR1 and CDR2 sequences are MNHEY and SMNVEV (reference sequence). This CDR3 region has 15 residues. As DNA, the CDR3 is TGTGCCAGCAGTCAGACAGGGGGCTGGAATGAAAAACTGTTTTTT. Translation: CASSQTGGWNEKLFF.

J is TRBJ1-2 and V is TRBV11-2, with TRBD1 matching 7 bases. The CDR3 runs 14 residues. J lost 7 bases, V lost 7 bases, and 12 bases had no gene match. Germline V gene sequence: CDR1 SGHAT, CDR2 FQNNGV. For the CDR3, the DNA is TGTGCCAGCACCGACAGACAGGGTGCTGCTGGCTACACCTTC. Its protein product is CASTDRQGAAGYTF. The variable domain in full, completed from reference TRBV11-2 and TRBJ1-2, reads EAGVAQSPRYKIIEKRQSVAFWCNPISGHATLYWYQQILGQGPKLLIQFQNNGVVDDSQLPKDRFSAERLKGVDSTLKIQPAKLEDSAVYLCASTDRQGAAGYTFGSGTRLTVV.

This clone was seen a single time. The chain couples TRBV9 to TRBJ1-5; TRBD1 might be the D (5 bases). The CDR3 runs to 14 residues. Trimming removed 0 bases at V and 6 bases at J, with 10 bases between. The germline V gene has CDR1 SGDLS and CDR2 YYNGEE. CDR3: CASSVEQGGQPQHF. The CDR3 DNA reads as TGTGCCAGCAGCGTAGAGCAGGGTGGTCAGCCCCAGCATTTT.